Each of the 18 T cell receptor beta chains below was sequenced from the same sample in a study of blood T cells in healthy people across ages. Through a sample-barcoded 5' primer and a J-beta primer mix, a second PCR was run for roughly 7 to 11 cycles. TCRdb processed the 5' RACE reads anew with MiXCR; each CDR3 protein has one entry. The sample shows under 700,000 distinct CDR3 sequences, about 25% of them seen only once. This sample was shared with a second study, whose subject was T cells of mothers and their children.

Sequenced input: blood. All receptors come from a boy between 5 and 17 years old in good health.

This clonotype was seen a few times. The junction departs from the called germline gene at one end, perhaps through a read error. CDR3 region: CASGASNEQYF. The CDR3 nucleotides read TGTGCCAGCGGAGCCTCCAACGAGCAGTACTTC. The chain links TRBV27 to TRBJ2-7, with no clear D. The CDR3 loop spans 11 amino acids. Germline loops: CDR1 MNHEY, CDR2 SMNVEV (reference sequence).

V is TRBV7-2 and J is TRBJ2-1, with 7 bases lining up with TRBD2. The V gene's germline CDR1 is SGHTA and CDR2 FQGNSA. The ends lost 7 bases at V and 4 bases at J; junction bases unmatched: 13. This CDR3 contains 16 residues. CDR3 sequence reads: CASTATPSGVYNEQFF. CDR3 sequence (DNA): TGTGCCAGCACCGCGACCCCCAGCGGGGTGTACAATGAGCAGTTCTTC.

A remark on this clonotype: With a much larger clone just one base away, this may be a read error. The J gene is TRBJ2-7, the V gene TRBV4-1; the D is unclear. The CDR3 loop spans 11 amino acids. From germline, CDR1 is MGHRA and CDR2 YSYEKL. The CDR3 DNA reads TGCGCCAGCAGCCAAAATTACGAGCACTACTTC. Its translation is CASSQNYEHYF.

The V and J genes are TRBV4-3 and TRBJ2-1; D is possibly TRBD2 (5 bases). CDR3 length equals 16 residues. V gave up 0 bases and J gave up 0 bases, with 9 bases separating them. Germline V gene sequence: CDR1 LGHNA, CDR2 YSLEER. CDR3 sequence: CASSQERRGSYNEQFF. The DNA for the CDR3 is TGCGCCAGCAGCCAAGAGCGCCGGGGCTCCTACAATGAGCAGTTCTTC.

A note on this clonotype: An end of the junction does not agree with germline; a read error may underlie this. The chain uses TRBV7-9 and TRBJ2-7; no definite D call. The CDR3 consists of 14 residues. From germline, CDR1 is SEHNR and CDR2 FQNEAQ (reference sequence). The CDR3 region is CASSLGSASYEQHF. The CDR3 bases are TGTGCCAGCAGCTTAGGGTCGGCTTCCTACGAGCAGCACTTC.

This clonotype has more than one count but fewer than ten. J is TRBJ2-5 and V is TRBV6-5; 8 bases match TRBD1. The CDR3 is 19 residues long. Trimming removed 2 bases from V and 1 base from J; junction bases left unmatched: 15. Germline CDR1 is MNHEY and CDR2 is SVGAGI. Written as DNA, the CDR3 is TGTGCCAGCAGTTACACGACCCCCCGGACAGGGCACTCCCAAGAGACCCAGTACTTC. Translated: CASSYTTPRTGHSQETQYF.

The rearrangement uses TRBV20-1 and TRBJ2-5; D is possibly TRBD2 (5 bases). Germline CDR1 is DFQATT and CDR2 is SNEGSKA (reference sequence). Trimming took off 3 bases at V and 0 bases at J, with 11 bases between the two ends. The CDR3 loop spans 14 amino acids. The CDR3 coding sequence is TGCAGTGCTAGGGGCGGGTCGAACCAAGAGACCCAGTACTTC. Protein product: CSARGGSNQETQYF.

The gene calls are TRBV5-1 and TRBJ2-7; D uncertain. Germline lookup yields CDR1 SGHRS and CDR2 YFSETQ. The CDR3 contains 12 residues. V was trimmed by 3 bases and J by 5 bases, leaving 9 bases between them. CDR3 DNA: TGCGCCAGCAGCTACTCATACGACGAGCAGTACTTC. Translated, it gives CASSYSYDEQYF.

The genes are TRBV20-1 and TRBJ2-5, with TRBD2 matching 7 bases. Matching the DNA end better, TRBJ2-7 makes the J call doubtful. This CDR3 comprises 14 residues. Germline CDR1 DFQATT, CDR2 SNEGSKA (reference sequence). DNA of the CDR3: TGCAGTGCTAGGCACCCTAGCGGAGCCTACGAGCAGTACTTC. It translates to CSARHPSGAYEQYF.

The J gene is TRBJ2-6, the V gene TRBV29-1; 7 bases map to TRBD1. The CDR3 extends over 14 amino acids. CDR1 is SQVTM and CDR2 is ANQGSEA in the germline V gene. V trimming: 4 bases; J trimming: 3 bases; junction bases outside the gene matches: 3. The CDR3 DNA reads as TGCAGCGTTGGAGGGGGCTATGGGGCCAACGTCCTGACTTTC. Residues: CSVGGGYGANVLTF.

The chain combines TRBV3-1 with TRBJ2-5, with D possibly TRBD2 on 6 matching bases. V lost 4 bases, J lost 4 bases, and 16 bases lay in between. The germline CDR1 and CDR2 sequences are LGHDT and YNNKEL (reference sequence). The CDR3 consists of 15 residues. The chain's CDR3 is CASSRGTALPETQYF. DNA of the CDR3: TGTGCCAGCAGCCGAGGGACTGCCCTTCCAGAGACCCAGTACTTC.

The V gene is TRBV3-1, the J gene TRBJ1-2; no clear D. V was shortened by 0 bases and J by 5 bases, with 10 bases between the two germline ends. The CDR3 extends over 14 amino acids. Germline V lookup: CDR1 LGHDT, CDR2 YNNKEL (reference sequence). CDR3 amino acids: CASSQDLAPYGYTF. CDR3 nucleotides: TGTGCCAGCAGCCAAGATTTGGCCCCATATGGCTACACCTTC.

The V call is TRBV5-5, the J call TRBJ2-5; a weak D match, TRBD1 (6 bases). The DNA end is a closer match to TRBJ2-7, so the J assignment may be wrong. Germline CDR1 and CDR2: SGHKS and YYEKEE (reference sequence). This CDR3 contains 16 residues. The CDR3 spells CASSLMAGAGYSEQYF. For the CDR3, the DNA is TGTGCCAGCAGCTTGATGGCAGGGGCCGGGTATAGCGAGCAGTACTTC.

This clonotype occurred a few times. The J gene is TRBJ2-1, the V gene TRBV10-3, with 8 bases aligning to TRBD2. The CDR3 consists of 13 residues. CDR1 and CDR2 from the germline V gene are ENHRY and SYGVKD. J gave up 11 bases and V 4 bases, and 7 bases lay outside the gene matches. This CDR3 reads CAISGPSGPQQFF. As DNA, the CDR3 is TGTGCCATCAGTGGGCCTAGCGGGCCTCAGCAGTTCTTC.

This clonotype was picked up a small number of times. The J gene is TRBJ1-4, the V gene TRBV7-9, with D possibly being TRBD1 (6 bases). Trimming took 5 bases from V and 8 from J, leaving 18 bases between them. Per germline, CDR1 SEHNR and CDR2 FQNEAQ (reference sequence). This CDR3 region has 15 residues. The CDR3 is CASSAPGVEGEKLFF. The CDR3 DNA is TGTGCCAGCAGCGCCCCAGGGGTCGAAGGGGAAAAACTGTTTTTT.

This clonotype was observed a single time. V gene TRBV7-2 combines with J gene TRBJ1-1; TRBD1 agrees at 9 bases. This CDR3 comprises 16 residues. Per germline, CDR1 SGHTA and CDR2 FQGNSA. The V gene end was trimmed by 1 base and the J gene end by 4 bases; junction bases not matched to a gene: 7. Here the CDR3 reads CASSLDGTGWATEAFF. CDR3 nucleotide sequence: TGTGCCAGCAGCTTAGATGGGACAGGGTGGGCCACTGAAGCTTTCTTT.

This chain connects TRBV7-2 to TRBJ2-3; 7 nucleotides match TRBD2. The germline V gene encodes CDR1 SGHTA and CDR2 FQGNSA. Trimming removed 5 bases from V and 0 bases from J; junction bases left unmatched: 5. The CDR3 has 15 residues. In DNA form, the CDR3 reads TGTGCCAGCAGCCCTAAAGCGGGGAGCACAGATACGCAGTATTTT. Amino acid sequence: CASSPKAGSTDTQYF.

This clonotype was detected a few times. V gene TRBV6-2 or TRBV6-3 combines with J gene TRBJ2-5; TRBD1 agrees at 8 bases. The better agreement between TRBJ2-7 and the DNA end casts doubt on the J call. CDR1 is MNHEY and CDR2 is SVGEGT in the germline V gene. CDR3 length equals 15 residues. As DNA, the CDR3 is TGTGCCAGCAGTTACCGGGACAGGTGCAGCTACGAGCAGTACTTC. Residues: CASSYRDRCSYEQYF.